This TCR beta chain derives from a study of shared clonotypes between healthy human individuals. Positively selected for CCR7, the CD45RO-negative cells used as naive CD8 cells excluded terminally differentiated effector memory CD45RA+ cells. The CDR3 extends over 14 amino acids. V lost 3 bases and J 0 bases, leaving 9 bases between the germline ends. Germline CDR1 and CDR2: PRHDT and FYEKMQ (reference sequence). TCRdb keeps only in-frame clones here, not all; method: immunoSEQ multiplex PCR. The table lists about 800,000 clones, 95% to 97% of them singletons. The clonotype comes from a man aged 30 to 39 in good health. The chain employs TRBV13 and TRBJ2-7; D is possibly TRBD1 (5 bases). Material for sequencing was naive CD8+ T cells sorted from blood. CDR3 nucleotides: TGTGCCAGCAGCTTGACAGAAAACTCCTACGAGCAGTACTTC. Translated: CASSLTENSYEQYF.